Below are 13 T cell receptor beta chains sequenced from a single sample in a study of shared clonotypes between healthy human individuals. The table came from immunoSEQ multiplex PCR; TCRdb's copy has only in-frame clones and leaves some out. The sample includes some 2,000,000 clones, around 96% of them seen just once. CD8 cells regarded as naive lacked CD45RO, were positively chosen for CCR7, and omitted terminally differentiated effector memory CD45RA+ cells. The sequenced material came from naive CD8+ T cells sorted from blood. The origin of the receptors is a man aged 18 to 29 in good health.

The chain couples TRBV2 to TRBJ1-1, with D possibly being TRBD1 (5 bases). The germline CDR1 and CDR2 sequences are SNHLY and FYNNEI. The CDR3 extends over 12 amino acids. The ends were cut back, 2 bases at V and 10 bases at J, with 11 bases in the middle. The CDR3 sequence: CASSELGVAAFF. In DNA form, the CDR3 reads TGTGCCAGCAGTGAACTAGGGGTTGCAGCTTTCTTT. Full variable domain (rest looked up from reference TRBV2 and TRBJ1-1): EPEVTQTPSHQVTQMGQEVILRCVPISNHLYFYWYRQILGQKVEFLVSFYNNEISEKSEIFDDQFSVERPDGSNFTLKIRSTKLEDSAMYFCASSELGVAAFFGQGTRLTVV.

The rearrangement joins TRBV29-1 to TRBJ2-2; D gene unclear. V lost 4 bases, J lost 8 bases, and 8 bases lay in between. The CDR3 contains 11 residues. Germline assignment: CDR1 SQVTM and CDR2 ANQGSEA. The CDR3 sequence: CSVVARGELFF. DNA of the CDR3: TGCAGCGTTGTCGCGAGGGGGGAGCTGTTTTTT.

J is TRBJ2-3 and V is TRBV11-2; TRBD1 matches 8 bases. Germline CDR1 reads SGHAT; CDR2 reads FQNNGV. V was clipped by 5 bases and J by 0 bases; unmatched bases: 4. This CDR3 has 15 amino acids. CDR3 coding DNA: TGTGCCAGCAGCCCTTGGACAGGGAGCACAGATACGCAGTATTTT. Its translation: CASSPWTGSTDTQYF.

This chain joins TRBV27 and TRBJ2-3; D may match TRBD1 or TRBD2 (5 bases each). The CDR3 sequence is 15 residues long. CDR1 and CDR2 from the germline V gene are MNHEY and SMNVEV (reference sequence). The ends were cut back, 6 bases at V and 0 bases at J, with 13 bases in the middle. Here the CDR3 reads CASSPLGPSTDTQYF. The CDR3 region has the DNA TGTGCCAGCAGCCCCCTGGGACCTAGCACAGATACGCAGTATTTT.

This clone has a single count. This chain joins TRBV2 and TRBJ2-1; D is possibly TRBD1 or TRBD2 (5 bases each). Germline-derived CDR1 and CDR2 are SNHLY and FYNNEI. V lost 8 bases and J lost 7, with 15 bases in between. There are 13 residues in the CDR3. The CDR3 coding sequence is TGTGCCAGCGTGGGGGAGTATAGGAATGAGCAGTTCTTC. Translated, it gives CASVGEYRNEQFF.

V gene TRBV5-1 combines with J gene TRBJ1-4; D uncertain. The CDR3 runs to 13 residues. The germline gives CDR1 SGHRS, CDR2 YFSETQ. Deletions cut 4 bases from V and 3 bases from J, with 7 bases between. This chain's CDR3 is CASSAWANEKLFF. CDR3 DNA: TGCGCCAGCAGCGCCTGGGCTAATGAAAAACTGTTTTTT.

This chain connects TRBV25-1 to TRBJ2-7, with a tentative D call TRBD2 (5 bases). Germline CDR1 is MGHDK and CDR2 is SYGVNS. V was clipped by 9 bases and J by 0 bases, with 12 bases between them. The CDR3 runs 13 residues. The CDR3 DNA reads TGTGCCAGTTCGGCCGGGATCTCCTACGAGCAGTACTTC. This codes for CASSAGISYEQYF.

The J gene is TRBJ2-7, the V gene TRBV7-3; D gene ambiguous. Germline loops: CDR1 SGHTA, CDR2 FQGTGA. The CDR3 is 12 residues long. Trimming left V 2 bases short and J 6 bases short, with 8 bases between. The DNA for the CDR3 is TGTGCCAGCAGCTTAGCCGAAGGCGAGCAGTACTTC. Translating it yields CASSLAEGEQYF.

The chain uses TRBV5-4 and TRBJ1-4, with 7 bases that match TRBD1. Unmatched junction bases numbered 4, after V lost 1 base and J lost 4 bases. This CDR3 is built from 15 residues. In germline, CDR1 is SGHNT, CDR2 YYREEE (reference sequence). The CDR3 spells CASSLQGGDNEKLFF. For the CDR3, the DNA is TGTGCCAGCAGCTTGCAGGGGGGGGATAATGAAAAACTGTTTTTT.

V usage is TRBV7-9 and J usage is TRBJ2-1; TRBD1 agrees at 12 bases. The CDR3 consists of 18 residues. Germline lookup yields CDR1 SEHNR and CDR2 FQNEAQ (reference sequence). After removal of 5 bases from V and 5 bases from J, the junction contained 13 bases not matched to a gene. This CDR3 reads CASSPTLWGTGGHNEQFF. For the CDR3, the DNA is TGTGCCAGCAGCCCAACGTTATGGGGGACAGGGGGCCACAATGAGCAGTTCTTC. The full variable domain, its missing parts supplied by reference TRBV7-9 and TRBJ2-1, is DTGVSQNPRHKITKRGQNVTFRCDPISEHNRLYWYRQTLGQGPEFLTYFQNEAQLEKSRLLSDRFSAERPKGSFSTLEIQRTEQGDSAMYLCASSPTLWGTGGHNEQFFGPGTRLTVL.

The chain recombines TRBV6-7 with TRBJ2-5; either TRBD1 or TRBD2 may fit D (5 bases each). TRBV6-7 is sorted into the ORF group, with uncertain function. V shed 0 bases and J shed 2 bases, with 13 bases lying between them. This CDR3 comprises 16 residues. Here the CDR3 reads CASSYSIRERQETQYF. The CDR3, as DNA: TGTGCCAGCAGTTACTCGATCAGGGAGAGGCAAGAGACCCAGTACTTC.

This clone was seen once. The chain recombines TRBV11-2 with TRBJ2-7; D is uncertain. The length of the CDR3 is 14 residues. The germline CDR1 and CDR2 sequences are SGHAT and FQNNGV. The V and J ends lost 1 base and 4 bases respectively, with 11 bases between them. The CDR3 region is CASSLAGELYEQYF. The CDR3, as DNA: TGTGCCAGCAGCTTAGCTGGGGAACTTTACGAGCAGTACTTC.

The chain uses TRBV6-1 and TRBJ2-7, with 9 bases identical to TRBD1. The V and J ends lost 7 bases and 3 bases, in that order; junction bases with no gene match: 4. Germline CDR1 MNHNS, CDR2 SASEGT. CDR3 length equals 13 residues. CDR3 loop: CASIGTGYYEQYF. The CDR3 bases are TGTGCCAGCATCGGGACAGGGTACTACGAGCAGTACTTC.